The 3 T cell receptor beta chains presented below share a single source sample, sequenced in a study of blood T cell repertoires in COVID-19. TCRdb's table, derived via immunoSEQ multiplex PCR, lists solely in-frame clones and lacks some. In the table there are tens of thousands of clones, 88% of which are singletons. The sample comprised peripheral blood. The receptors were sampled from a human donor in a cohort sampled during active COVID-19.

This clone was recorded a few times. The chain is built from TRBV30 and TRBJ1-1; D call uncertain. V was cut by 2 bases and J by 10 bases, with 23 bases left in between. Looked up from germline, CDR1 is GTSNPN and CDR2 is SVGIG (reference sequence). The CDR3 has 15 residues. The chain's CDR3 is CAWSPEGRAIMRAFF. The CDR3 region has the DNA TGTGCCTGGAGTCCGGAGGGTCGGGCTATCATGAGAGCTTTCTTT.

This chain links TRBV29-1 with TRBJ2-1, with TRBD2 identical over 7 bases. Unmatched junction bases numbered 12, after V lost 1 base and J lost 3 bases. Germline V gene lookup returns CDR1 SQVTM and CDR2 ANQGSEA. The CDR3 runs to 17 residues. CDR3 in amino acids: CSVEVLSASGYYNEQFF. The CDR3 DNA sequence: TGCAGCGTTGAAGTTTTATCGGCTAGCGGTTACTACAATGAGCAGTTCTTC.

This clone was seen a single time. The chain couples TRBV5-1 to TRBJ1-4; TRBD1 might be the D (6 bases). V was pared by 4 bases and J by 1 base, with 23 bases between. The CDR3 consists of 19 residues. The germline V gene encodes CDR1 SGHRS and CDR2 YFSETQ. In DNA form, the CDR3 reads TGCGCCAGCAGCGCCCGATTTGGGGGCGACTCAGGAACTAATGAAAAACTGTTTTTT. As protein: CASSARFGGDSGTNEKLFF.